This T cell receptor beta chain stems from a study of T-cell reconstitution after alpha-beta-depleted transplantation in children. Preparation of the TCRbeta library used unique molecular identifiers. Each CDR3 protein gets one entry after TCRdb re-called the PCR reads with MiXCR. Here the sample spans around 700,000 distinct CDR3 sequences, about 12% being singletons. V trimming: 5 bases; J trimming: 5 bases; junction bases outside the gene matches: 7. The CDR3 spans 15 residues. The germline CDR1 and CDR2 sequences are SGHAT and FQNNGV. The chain has TRBV11-2 and TRBJ2-2; 8 bases are a match to TRBD2. The sequences come from PBMCs, collected before TCRalphabeta/CD19-depleted stem cell transplant. The TCR originated in a girl aged 2 to 10 with congenital amegakaryocytic thrombocytopenia, due to receive a stem cell transplant. CDR3 bases: TGTGCCAGCAGCCCCGGGACTAGAGTGACCGGGGAGCTGTTTTTT. Translation gives CASSPGTRVTGELFF.